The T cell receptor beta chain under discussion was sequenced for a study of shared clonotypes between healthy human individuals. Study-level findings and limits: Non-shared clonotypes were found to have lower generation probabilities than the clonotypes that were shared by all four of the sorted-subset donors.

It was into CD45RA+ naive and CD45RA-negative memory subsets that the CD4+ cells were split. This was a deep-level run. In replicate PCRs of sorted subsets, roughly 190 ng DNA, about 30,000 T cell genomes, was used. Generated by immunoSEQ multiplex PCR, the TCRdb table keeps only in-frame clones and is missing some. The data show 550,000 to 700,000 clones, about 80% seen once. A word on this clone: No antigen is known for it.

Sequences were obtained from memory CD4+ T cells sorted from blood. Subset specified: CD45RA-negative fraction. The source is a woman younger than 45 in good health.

The CDR3 is CASSPISGGFQDTQYF. In DNA form, the CDR3 reads TGTGCCAGCAGTCCTATTAGTGGCGGGTTTCAAGATACGCAGTATTTT. The chain employs TRBV27 and TRBJ2-3; possible D gene TRBD2, 5 bases. V was shortened by 5 bases and J by 5 bases, with 20 bases between the two germline ends. Germline V gene lookup returns CDR1 MNHEY and CDR2 SMNVEV (reference sequence). This CDR3 has 16 amino acids.